The clone carrying this T cell receptor (beta chain) came up many times. TCR beta CDR3 region amplification was performed from RNA transcripts. TCR CDR3 regions were first amplified by RT-PCR with HTBI primers. In TCRdb, the multiplex PCR reads were re-called with MiXCR into one record per CDR3 protein. The table has a few hundred thousand distinct CDR3 sequences, approximately 16% seen once; the top ten hold under 3.5%. The data were obtained in a study of T cells in Graves' hyperthyroidism and ophthalmopathy. The CDR3 totals 12 residues. Losses at the gene ends were 10 bases for V and 3 bases for J; bases not matched to a gene: 5. In germline, CDR1 is SNHLY, CDR2 FYNNEI.

The TCR was taken from a woman in her 40s with Graves' ophthalmopathy. Sequencing was performed on blood. This rearrangement joins TRBV2 to TRBJ2-7; TRBD1 agrees at 8 bases. CDR3 DNA: TGTGCCACCGGGACAGGTGGCTACGAGCAGTACTTC. Translation gives CATGTGGYEQYF.